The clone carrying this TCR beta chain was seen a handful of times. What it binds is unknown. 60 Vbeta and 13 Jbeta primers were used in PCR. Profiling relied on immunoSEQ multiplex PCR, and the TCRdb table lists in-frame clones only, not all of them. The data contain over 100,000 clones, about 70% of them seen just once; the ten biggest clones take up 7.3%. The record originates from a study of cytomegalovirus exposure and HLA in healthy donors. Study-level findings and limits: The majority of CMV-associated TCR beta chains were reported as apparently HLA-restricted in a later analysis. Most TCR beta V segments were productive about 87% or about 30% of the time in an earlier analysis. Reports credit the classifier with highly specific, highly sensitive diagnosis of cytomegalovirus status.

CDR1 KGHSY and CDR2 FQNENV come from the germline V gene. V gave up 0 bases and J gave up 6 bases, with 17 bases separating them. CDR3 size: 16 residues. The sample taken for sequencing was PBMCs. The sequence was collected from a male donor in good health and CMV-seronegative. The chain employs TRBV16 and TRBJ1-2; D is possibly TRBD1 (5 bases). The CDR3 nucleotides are TGTGCCAGCAGCCAATCCACTGCCGTTCCGGGGGATGGCTACACCTTC. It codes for CASSQSTAVPGDGYTF.